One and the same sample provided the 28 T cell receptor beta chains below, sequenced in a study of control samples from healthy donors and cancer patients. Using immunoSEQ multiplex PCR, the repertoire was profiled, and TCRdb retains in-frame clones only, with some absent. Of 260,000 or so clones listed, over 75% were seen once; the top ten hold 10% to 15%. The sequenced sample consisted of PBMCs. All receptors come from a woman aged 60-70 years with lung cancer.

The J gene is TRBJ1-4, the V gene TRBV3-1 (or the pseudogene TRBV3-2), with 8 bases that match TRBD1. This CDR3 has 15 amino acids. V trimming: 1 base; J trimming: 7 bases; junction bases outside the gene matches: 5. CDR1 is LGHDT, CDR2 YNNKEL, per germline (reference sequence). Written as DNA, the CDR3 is TGTGCCAGCAGCCAAGCGGGACAGGCGCTTGAAAAACTGTTTTTT. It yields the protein CASSQAGQALEKLFF.

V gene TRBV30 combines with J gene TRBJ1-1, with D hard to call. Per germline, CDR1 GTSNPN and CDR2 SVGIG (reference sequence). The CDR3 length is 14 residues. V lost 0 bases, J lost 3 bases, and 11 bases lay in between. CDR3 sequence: CAWSVPGRDTEAFF. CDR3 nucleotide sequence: TGTGCCTGGAGTGTACCTGGGAGGGACACTGAAGCTTTCTTT. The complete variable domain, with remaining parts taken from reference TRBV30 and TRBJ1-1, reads SQTIHQWPATLVQPVGSPLSLECTVEGTSNPNLYWYRQAAGRGLQLLFYSVGIGQISSEVPQNLSASRPQDRQFILSSKKLLLSDSGFYLCAWSVPGRDTEAFFGQGTRLTVV.

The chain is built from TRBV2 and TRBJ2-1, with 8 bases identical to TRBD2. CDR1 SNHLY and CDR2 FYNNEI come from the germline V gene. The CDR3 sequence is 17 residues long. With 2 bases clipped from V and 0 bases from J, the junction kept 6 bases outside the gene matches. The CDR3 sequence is CASSERGREGSYNEQFF. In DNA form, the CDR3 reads TGTGCCAGCAGTGAAAGAGGTCGGGAGGGCTCCTACAATGAGCAGTTCTTC.

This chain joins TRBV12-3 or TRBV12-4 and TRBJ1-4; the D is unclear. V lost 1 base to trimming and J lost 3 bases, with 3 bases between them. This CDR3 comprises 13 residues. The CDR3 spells CASSLGANEKLFF. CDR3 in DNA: TGTGCCAGCAGTTTAGGGGCTAATGAAAAACTGTTTTTT.

CDR3 coding DNA: TGTGCCAGCAGTTTAGTAAGGGGGCGCGGGACTGAAGCTTTCTTT. Protein sequence: CASSLVRGRGTEAFF. The chain recombines TRBV28 with TRBJ1-1; 7 positions agree with TRBD1. V lost 2 bases to trimming and J lost 5 bases; unmatched junction nucleotides: 8. In germline, CDR1 is MDHEN, CDR2 SYDVKM. This CDR3 has 15 amino acids.

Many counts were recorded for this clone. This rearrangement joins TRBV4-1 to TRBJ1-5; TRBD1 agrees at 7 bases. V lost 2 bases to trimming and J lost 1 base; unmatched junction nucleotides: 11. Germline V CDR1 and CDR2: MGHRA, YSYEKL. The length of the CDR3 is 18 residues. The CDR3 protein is CASSQYVRRGLSNQPQHF. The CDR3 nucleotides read TGCGCCAGCAGCCAATATGTGAGGAGGGGGCTAAGCAATCAGCCCCAGCATTTT.

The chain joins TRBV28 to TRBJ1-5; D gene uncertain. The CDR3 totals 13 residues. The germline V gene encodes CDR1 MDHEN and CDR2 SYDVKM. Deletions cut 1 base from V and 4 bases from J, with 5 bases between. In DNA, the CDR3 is TGTGCCAGCAGTTTATCTAGAAATCAGCCCCAGCATTTT. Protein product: CASSLSRNQPQHF.

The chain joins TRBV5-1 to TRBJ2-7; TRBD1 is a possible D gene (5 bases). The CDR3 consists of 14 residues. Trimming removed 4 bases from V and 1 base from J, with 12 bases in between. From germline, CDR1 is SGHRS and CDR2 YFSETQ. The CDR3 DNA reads TGCGCCAGCAGCCTCCGACAGTATTCCTACGAGCAGTACTTC. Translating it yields CASSLRQYSYEQYF. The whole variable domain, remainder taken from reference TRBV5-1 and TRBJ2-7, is KAGVTQTPRYLIKTRGQQVTLSCSPISGHRSVSWYQQTPGQGLQFLFEYFSETQRNKGNFPGRFSGRQFSNSRSEMNVSTLELGDSALYLCASSLRQYSYEQYFGPGTRLTVT.

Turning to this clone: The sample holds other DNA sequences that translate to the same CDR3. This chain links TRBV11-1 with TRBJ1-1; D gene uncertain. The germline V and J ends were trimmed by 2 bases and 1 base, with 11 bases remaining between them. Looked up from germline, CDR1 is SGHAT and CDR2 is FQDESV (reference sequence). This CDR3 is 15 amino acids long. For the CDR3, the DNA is TGTGCCAGCAGCTTATCGGGCGGGCGGAACACTGAAGCTTTCTTT. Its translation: CASSLSGGRNTEAFF.

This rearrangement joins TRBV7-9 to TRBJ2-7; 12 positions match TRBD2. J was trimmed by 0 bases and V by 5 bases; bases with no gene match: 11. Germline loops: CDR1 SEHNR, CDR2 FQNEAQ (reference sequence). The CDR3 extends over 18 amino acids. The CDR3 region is CASSTPGLAGGPSYEQYF. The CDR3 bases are TGTGCCAGCAGCACACCGGGACTAGCGGGTGGGCCCTCCTACGAGCAGTACTTC.

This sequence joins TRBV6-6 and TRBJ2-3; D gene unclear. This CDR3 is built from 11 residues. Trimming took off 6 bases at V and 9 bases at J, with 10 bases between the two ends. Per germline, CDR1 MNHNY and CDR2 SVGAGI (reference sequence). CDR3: CASSPARTQYF. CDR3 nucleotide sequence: TGTGCCAGCAGCCCGGCGAGGACGCAGTATTTT.

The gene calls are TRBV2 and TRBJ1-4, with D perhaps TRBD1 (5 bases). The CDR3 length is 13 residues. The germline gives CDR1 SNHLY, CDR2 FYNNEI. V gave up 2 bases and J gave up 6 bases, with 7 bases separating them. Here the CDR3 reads CASSELGDEKLFF. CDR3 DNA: TGTGCCAGCAGTGAATTGGGGGATGAAAAACTGTTTTTT.

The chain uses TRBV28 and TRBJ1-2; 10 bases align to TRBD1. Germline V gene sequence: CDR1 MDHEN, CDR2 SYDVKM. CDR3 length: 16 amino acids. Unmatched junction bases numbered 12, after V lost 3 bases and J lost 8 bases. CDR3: CASSFFGTGVVLGYTF. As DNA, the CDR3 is TGTGCCAGCAGTTTTTTTGGGACAGGGGTCGTTCTGGGCTACACCTTC.

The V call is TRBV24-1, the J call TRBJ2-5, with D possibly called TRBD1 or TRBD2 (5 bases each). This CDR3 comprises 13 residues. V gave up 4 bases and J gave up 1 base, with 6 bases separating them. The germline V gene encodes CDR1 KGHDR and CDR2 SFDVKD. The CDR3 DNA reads TGTGCCACCAGTGACGGGACCCAAGAGACCCAGTACTTC. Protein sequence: CATSDGTQETQYF.

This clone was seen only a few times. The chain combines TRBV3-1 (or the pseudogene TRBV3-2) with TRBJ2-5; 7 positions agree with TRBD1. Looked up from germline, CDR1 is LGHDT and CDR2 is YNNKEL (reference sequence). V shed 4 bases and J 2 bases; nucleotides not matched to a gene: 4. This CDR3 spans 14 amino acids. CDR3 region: CASSPGTDQETQYF. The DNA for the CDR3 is TGTGCCAGCAGCCCCGGGACAGATCAAGAGACCCAGTACTTC.

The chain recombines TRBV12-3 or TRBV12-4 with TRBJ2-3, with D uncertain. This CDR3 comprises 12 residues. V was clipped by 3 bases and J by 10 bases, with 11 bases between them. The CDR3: CASSLAAPPQYF. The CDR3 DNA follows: TGTGCCAGCAGTTTGGCGGCACCCCCGCAGTATTTT.

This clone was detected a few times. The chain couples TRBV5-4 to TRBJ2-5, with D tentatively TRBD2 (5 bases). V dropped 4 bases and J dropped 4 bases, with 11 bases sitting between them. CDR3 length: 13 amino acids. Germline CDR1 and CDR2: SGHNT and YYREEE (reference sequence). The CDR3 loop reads CASSMRGGETQYF. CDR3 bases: TGTGCCAGCAGCATGCGTGGAGGAGAGACCCAGTACTTC.

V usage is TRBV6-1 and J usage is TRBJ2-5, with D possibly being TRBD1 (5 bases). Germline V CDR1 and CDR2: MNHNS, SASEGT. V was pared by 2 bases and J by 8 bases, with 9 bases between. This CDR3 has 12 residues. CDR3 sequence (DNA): TGTGCCAGCAGTGAACAAAGGGGCACCCAGTACTTC. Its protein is CASSEQRGTQYF.

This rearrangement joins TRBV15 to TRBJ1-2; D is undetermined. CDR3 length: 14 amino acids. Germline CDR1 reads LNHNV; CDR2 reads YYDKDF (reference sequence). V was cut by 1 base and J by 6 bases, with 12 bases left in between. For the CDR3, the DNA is TGTGCCACCAGCAGAGTCCCCCTGGGAGATGGCTACACCTTC. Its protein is CATSRVPLGDGYTF. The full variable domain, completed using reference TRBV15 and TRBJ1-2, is DAMVIQNPRYQVTQFGKPVTLSCSQTLNHNVMYWYQQKSSQAPKLLFHYYDKDFNNEADTPDNFQSRRPNTSFCFLDIRSPGLGDTAMYLCATSRVPLGDGYTFGSGTRLTVV.

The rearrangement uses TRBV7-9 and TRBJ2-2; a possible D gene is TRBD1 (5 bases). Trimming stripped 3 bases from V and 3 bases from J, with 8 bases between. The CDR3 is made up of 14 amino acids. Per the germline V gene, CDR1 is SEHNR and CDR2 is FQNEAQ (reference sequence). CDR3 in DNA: TGTGCCAGCAGCTTTGCAGGGTACACCGGGGAGCTGTTTTTT. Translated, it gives CASSFAGYTGELFF.

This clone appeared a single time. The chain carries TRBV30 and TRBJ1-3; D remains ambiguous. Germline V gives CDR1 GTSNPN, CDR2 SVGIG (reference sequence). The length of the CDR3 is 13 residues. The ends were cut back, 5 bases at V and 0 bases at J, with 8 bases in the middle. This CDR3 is CAWSRFSGNTIYF. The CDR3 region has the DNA TGTGCCTGGTCCCGTTTCTCTGGAAACACCATATATTTT. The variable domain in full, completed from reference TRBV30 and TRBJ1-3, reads SQTIHQWPATLVQPVGSPLSLECTVEGTSNPNLYWYRQAAGRGLQLLFYSVGIGQISSEVPQNLSASRPQDRQFILSSKKLLLSDSGFYLCAWSRFSGNTIYFGEGSWLTVV.

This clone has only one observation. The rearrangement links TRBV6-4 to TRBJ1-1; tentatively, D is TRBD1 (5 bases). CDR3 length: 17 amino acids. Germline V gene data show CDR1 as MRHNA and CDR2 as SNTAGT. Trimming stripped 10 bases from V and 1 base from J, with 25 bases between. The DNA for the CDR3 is TGTGCCATTCCTCCCCCGGGACTAGGAACGGGGAACACTGAAGCTTTCTTT. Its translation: CAIPPPGLGTGNTEAFF.

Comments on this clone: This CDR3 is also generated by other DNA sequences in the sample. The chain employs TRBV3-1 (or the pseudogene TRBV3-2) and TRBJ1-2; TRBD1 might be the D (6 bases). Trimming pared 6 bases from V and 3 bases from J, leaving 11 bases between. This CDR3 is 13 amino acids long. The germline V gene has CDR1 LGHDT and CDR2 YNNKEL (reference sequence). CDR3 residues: CASSPRTDYGYTF. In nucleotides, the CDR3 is TGTGCCAGCAGTCCCCGGACAGACTATGGCTACACCTTC.

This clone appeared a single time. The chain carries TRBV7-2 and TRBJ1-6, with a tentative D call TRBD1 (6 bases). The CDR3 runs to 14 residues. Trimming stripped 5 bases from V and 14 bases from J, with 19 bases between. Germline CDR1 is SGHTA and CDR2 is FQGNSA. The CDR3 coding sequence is TGTGCCAGCAGCCAACAGGGCTTTGAAGAGTCCCTCCACTTT. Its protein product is CASSQQGFEESLHF.

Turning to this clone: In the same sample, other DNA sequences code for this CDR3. This CDR3 reads CASSLVPGSQETQYF. The CDR3 region has the DNA TGCGCCAGCAGCTTGGTACCAGGTAGCCAAGAGACCCAGTACTTC. This sequence joins TRBV5-1 and TRBJ2-5; D uncertain. The CDR3 covers 15 residues. V dropped 0 bases and J dropped 1 base, with 10 bases sitting between them. Germline V gene sequence: CDR1 SGHRS, CDR2 YFSETQ.

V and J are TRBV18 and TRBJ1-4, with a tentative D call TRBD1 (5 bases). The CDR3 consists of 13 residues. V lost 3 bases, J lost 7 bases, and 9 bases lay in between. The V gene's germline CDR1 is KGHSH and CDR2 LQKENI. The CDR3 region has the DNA TGTGCCAGCTCACCGAGTCAGGGTGAAAAACTGTTTTTT. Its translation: CASSPSQGEKLFF.

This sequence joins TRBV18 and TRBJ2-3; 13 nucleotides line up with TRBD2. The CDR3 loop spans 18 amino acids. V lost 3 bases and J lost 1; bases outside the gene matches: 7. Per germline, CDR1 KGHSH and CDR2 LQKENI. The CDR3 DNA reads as TGTGCCAGCTCACCTGGACTAGCGGGGGCCCGACGCACAGATACGCAGTATTTT. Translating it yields CASSPGLAGARRTDTQYF.

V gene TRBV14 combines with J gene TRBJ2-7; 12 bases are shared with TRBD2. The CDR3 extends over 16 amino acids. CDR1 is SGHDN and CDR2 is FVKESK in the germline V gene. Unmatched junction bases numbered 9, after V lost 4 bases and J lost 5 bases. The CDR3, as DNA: TGTGCCAGCAGCCCCTTACTAGCGGGAGGTCTCCACGAGCAGTACTTC. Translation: CASSPLLAGGLHEQYF.